This T cell receptor (beta chain) derives from a study of OX40 agonist ivuxolimab in advanced cancers. About the study: Three patients had partial responses: one hepatocellular carcinoma, two cutaneous melanoma.

TCRdb's copy holds only in-frame clones and misses some; the assay was immunoSEQ multiplex PCR. The data show approximately 73,000 clones, roughly 91% seen once. Per the germline V gene, CDR1 is MNHEY and CDR2 is SVGAGI. With 2 bases removed from V and 7 bases from J, the gap between germline ends came to 9 bases. The CDR3 extends over 13 amino acids. This chain uses TRBV6-5 with TRBJ1-3; maybe TRBD1 (5 bases). This clonotype was obtained from an adult with an advanced solid tumor such as melanoma, head and neck, liver or kidney cancer. Sample: CD4+ or CD8+ T cells sorted from blood, taken in a trial of the OX40 agonist ivuxolimab. The CDR3 DNA reads TGTGCCAGCAGTTACGGAGAGGGGAACACCATATATTTT. Residues: CASSYGEGNTIYF.